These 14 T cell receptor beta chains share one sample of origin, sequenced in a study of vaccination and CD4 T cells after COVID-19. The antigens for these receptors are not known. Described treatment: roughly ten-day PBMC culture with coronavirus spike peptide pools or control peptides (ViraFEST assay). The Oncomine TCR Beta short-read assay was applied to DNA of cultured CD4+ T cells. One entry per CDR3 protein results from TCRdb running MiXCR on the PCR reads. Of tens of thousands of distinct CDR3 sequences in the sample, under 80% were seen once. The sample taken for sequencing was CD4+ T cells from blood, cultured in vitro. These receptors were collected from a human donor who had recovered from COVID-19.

CDR3 DNA sequence: TGTGCCAGCAGCTTAGCTGGGACGGACCCGAAGGAGTACTTC. Its protein is CASSLAGTDPKEYF. The rearrangement joins TRBV7-9 to TRBJ2-5; D tentatively fits TRBD1 or TRBD2 (5 bases each). V dropped 0 bases and J dropped 12 bases, with 17 bases sitting between them. The CDR3 is made up of 14 amino acids. Germline CDR1 reads SEHNR; CDR2 reads FQNEAQ (reference sequence).

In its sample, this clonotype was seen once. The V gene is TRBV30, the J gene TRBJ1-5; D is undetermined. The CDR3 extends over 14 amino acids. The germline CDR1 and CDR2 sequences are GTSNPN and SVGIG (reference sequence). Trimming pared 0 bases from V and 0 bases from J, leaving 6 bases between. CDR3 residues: CAWSVYSSNQPQHF. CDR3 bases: TGTGCCTGGAGTGTATACAGTAGCAATCAGCCCCAGCATTTT.

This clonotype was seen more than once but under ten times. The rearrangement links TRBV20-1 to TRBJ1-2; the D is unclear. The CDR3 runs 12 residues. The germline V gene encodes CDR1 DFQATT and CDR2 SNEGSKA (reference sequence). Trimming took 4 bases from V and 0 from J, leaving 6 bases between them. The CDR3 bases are TGCAGTGCTATTCCCTCTAACTATGGCTACACCTTC. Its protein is CSAIPSNYGYTF.

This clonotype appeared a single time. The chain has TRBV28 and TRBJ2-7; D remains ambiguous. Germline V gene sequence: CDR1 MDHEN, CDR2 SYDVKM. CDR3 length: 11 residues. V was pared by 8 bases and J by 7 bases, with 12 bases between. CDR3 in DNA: TGTGCCAGCGACTCGCTGGGGGAGCAGTACTTC. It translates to CASDSLGEQYF.

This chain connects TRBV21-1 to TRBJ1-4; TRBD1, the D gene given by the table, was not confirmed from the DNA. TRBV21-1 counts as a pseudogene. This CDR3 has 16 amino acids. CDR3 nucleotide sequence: TGTGCCAGCAGCCCGCCCCCTGGGGGGCCTAATGAAAAACTGTTTTTT. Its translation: CASSPPPGGPNEKLFF.

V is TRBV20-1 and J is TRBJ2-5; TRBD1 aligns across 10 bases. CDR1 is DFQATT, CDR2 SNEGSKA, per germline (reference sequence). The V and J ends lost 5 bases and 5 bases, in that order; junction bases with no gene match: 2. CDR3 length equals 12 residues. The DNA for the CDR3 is TGCAGTGCTCTGGACAGGGGGGAGACCCAGTACTTC. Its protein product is CSALDRGETQYF.

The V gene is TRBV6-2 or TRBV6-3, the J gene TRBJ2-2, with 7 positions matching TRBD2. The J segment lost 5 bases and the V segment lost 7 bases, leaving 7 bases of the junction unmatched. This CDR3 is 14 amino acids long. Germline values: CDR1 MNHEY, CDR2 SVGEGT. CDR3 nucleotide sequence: TGTGCCAGCACGCGGGAGATCGAAACCGGGGAGCTGTTTTTT. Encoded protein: CASTREIETGELFF.

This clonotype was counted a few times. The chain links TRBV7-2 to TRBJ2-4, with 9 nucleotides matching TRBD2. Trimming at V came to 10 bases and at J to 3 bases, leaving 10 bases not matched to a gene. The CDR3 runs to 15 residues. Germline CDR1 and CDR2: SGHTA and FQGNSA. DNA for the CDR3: TGTGCCACAGCGGGGGGTGGGGGTGTCAAAAACATTCAGTACTTC. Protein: CATAGGGGVKNIQYF.

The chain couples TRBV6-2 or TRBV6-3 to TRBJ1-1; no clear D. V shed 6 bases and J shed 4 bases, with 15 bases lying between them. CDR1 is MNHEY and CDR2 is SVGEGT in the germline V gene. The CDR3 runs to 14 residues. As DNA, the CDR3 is TGTGCCAGCAGGACCGATTGGGTTGGCACTGAAGCTTTCTTT. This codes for CASRTDWVGTEAFF.

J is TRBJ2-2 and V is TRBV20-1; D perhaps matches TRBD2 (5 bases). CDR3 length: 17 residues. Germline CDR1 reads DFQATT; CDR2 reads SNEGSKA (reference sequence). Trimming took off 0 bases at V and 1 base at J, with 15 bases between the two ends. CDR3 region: CSARDSSRGQNTGELFF. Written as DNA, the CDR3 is TGCAGTGCTAGAGATAGTTCGCGCGGGCAGAACACCGGGGAGCTGTTTTTT.

The chain's CDR3 is CASSGRGLHPYEQYF. The CDR3 nucleotides are TGTGCCAGCAGTGGAAGGGGACTCCATCCCTACGAGCAGTACTTC. The chain couples TRBV6-1 to TRBJ2-7; possible D gene TRBD2, 6 bases. V was pared by 4 bases and J by 2 bases, with 15 bases between. The CDR3 extends over 15 amino acids. Germline V lookup: CDR1 MNHNS, CDR2 SASEGT.

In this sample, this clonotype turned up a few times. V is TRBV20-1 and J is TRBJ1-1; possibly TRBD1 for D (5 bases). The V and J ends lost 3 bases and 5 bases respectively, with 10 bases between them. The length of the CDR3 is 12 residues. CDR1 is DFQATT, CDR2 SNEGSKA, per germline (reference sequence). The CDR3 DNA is TGCAGTGCTAGGAAAAGGGGAACTGAAGCTTTCTTT. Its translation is CSARKRGTEAFF.

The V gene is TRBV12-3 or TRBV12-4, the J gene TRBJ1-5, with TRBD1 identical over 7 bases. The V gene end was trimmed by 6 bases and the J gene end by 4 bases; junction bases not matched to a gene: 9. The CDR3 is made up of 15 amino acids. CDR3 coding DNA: TGTGCCAGCAGGGGAGGGGGCCATGTAAATCAGCCCCAGCATTTT. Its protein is CASRGGGHVNQPQHF.

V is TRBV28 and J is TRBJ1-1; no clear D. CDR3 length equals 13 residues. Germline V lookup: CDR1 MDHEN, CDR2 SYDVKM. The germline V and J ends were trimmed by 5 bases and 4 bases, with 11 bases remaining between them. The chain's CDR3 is CASSRMSGTEAFF. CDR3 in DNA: TGTGCCAGCAGTAGGATGTCCGGCACTGAAGCTTTCTTT.